Listed below are T cell receptor beta chains from one sample, sequenced in a study of beta chain features in type 1 diabetes. Only in-frame clones appear in the TCRdb table, and some are missing; sequencing was by immunoSEQ multiplex PCR. This sample carries more than 150,000 clones, about 13% of them seen once, and the ten largest clones take 0.62%. Sequencing was carried out using central memory CD4+ T cells from blood. The receptor source for this set is a woman aged 18-29 years in good health. Both conserved end residues are part of each CDR3. The D gene is left open where the match is weak. For some rows the clone size is stated as once, few or many, or as a class when expanded; others skip it.

CDR3nt,CDR3aa,j_gene,abundance,v_gene,d_gene
TGCGCCAGCAGCGGGACAGGGGCCCTCTACGAGCAGTACTTC,CASSGTGALYEQYF,TRBJ2-7,few,TRBV5-1,TRBD1
TGTGCCAGCAGCTTGGGTCGACAGGGTGGCAATGAGCAGTTCTTC,CASSLGRQGGNEQFF,TRBJ2-1,few,TRBV11-2,TRBD1
TGTGCCAGCAAGCCGGGGGATGGGGCTAACTATGGCTACACCTTC,CASKPGDGANYGYTF,TRBJ1-2,few,TRBV9,NA
TGCGCCAGCAGCTTGGCGACTAGCGGGAGTGGGGATACGCAGTATTTT,CASSLATSGSGDTQYF,TRBJ2-3,NA,TRBV5-1,TRBD2
TGTGCCAGCAGCCAAGTAGCGGGATGGGACAAAAACATTCAGTACTTC,CASSQVAGWDKNIQYF,TRBJ2-4,NA,TRBV4-2,TRBD2
TGTGCCAGCAGCCCAAGGACAGGGACTAACAACTATGGCTACACCTTC,CASSPRTGTNNYGYTF,TRBJ1-2,NA,TRBV9,TRBD1
TGTGCCAGCATGTCCTTACAGGCCTATGGCTACACCTTC,CASMSLQAYGYTF,TRBJ1-2,NA,TRBV6-1,NA
TGCGCCAGCAGCTTGGAATGGCAGGGGAACACTGAAGCTTTCTTT,CASSLEWQGNTEAFF,TRBJ1-1,few,TRBV5-1,NA
TGTGCCAGCAGCCCTCGGACAGGGAGAGAGACCCAGTACTTC,CASSPRTGRETQYF,TRBJ2-5,NA,TRBV7-6,TRBD1
TGCAGCGTAGTGGGACAGGGGAGGGCAGATACGCAGTATTTT,CSVVGQGRADTQYF,TRBJ2-3,NA,TRBV29-1,TRBD1